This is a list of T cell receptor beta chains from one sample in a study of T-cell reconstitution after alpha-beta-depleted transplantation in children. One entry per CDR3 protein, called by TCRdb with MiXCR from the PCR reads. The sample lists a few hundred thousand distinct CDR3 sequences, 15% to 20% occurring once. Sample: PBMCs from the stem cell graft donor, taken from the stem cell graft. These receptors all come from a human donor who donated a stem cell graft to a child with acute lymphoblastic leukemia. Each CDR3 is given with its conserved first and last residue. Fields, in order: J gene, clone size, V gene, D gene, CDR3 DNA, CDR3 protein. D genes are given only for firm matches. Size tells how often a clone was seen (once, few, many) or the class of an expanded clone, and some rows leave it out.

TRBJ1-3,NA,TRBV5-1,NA,TGCGCCAGCAGCTTTGGGACAATCGACGGAAACACCATATATTTT,CASSFGTIDGNTIYF
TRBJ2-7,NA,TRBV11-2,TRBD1,TGTGCCAGCAGAACCCCGACAGGGGGATTCGAGCAGTACTTC,CASRTPTGGFEQYF
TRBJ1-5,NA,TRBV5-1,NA,TGCGCCAGCAGCTCCGGCTTACAGGGTCCTGATCAGCCCCAGCATTTT,CASSSGLQGPDQPQHF
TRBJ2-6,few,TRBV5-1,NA,TGCGCCAGCAGCTTGAGAACAGGGCAGACTGGGGCCAACGTCCTGACTTTC,CASSLRTGQTGANVLTF
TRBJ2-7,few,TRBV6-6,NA,TGTGCCAGCAGTTACTCAGGCCAATACGAGCAGTACTTC,CASSYSGQYEQYF
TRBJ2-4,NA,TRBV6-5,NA,TGTGCCAGCAGTTACGGGCCCAAAAACATTCAGTACTTC,CASSYGPKNIQYF
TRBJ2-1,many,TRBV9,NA,TGTGCCAGCAGCGTGGGGGGCTCCTACAATGAGCAGTTCTTC,CASSVGGSYNEQFF
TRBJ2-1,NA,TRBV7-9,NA,TGTGCCAGCACCCTAGGGCAGGGCCTCTCCTACAATGAGCAGTTCTTC,CASTLGQGLSYNEQFF
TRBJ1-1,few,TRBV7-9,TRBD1,TGTGCCAGCAGCTTAAGACAGGGGGCGAACACTGAAGCTTTCTTT,CASSLRQGANTEAFF
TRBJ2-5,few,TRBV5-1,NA,TGCGCCAGCAGCTTGTCTCTTACCGGACCAGAAGAGACCCAGTACTTC,CASSLSLTGPEETQYF
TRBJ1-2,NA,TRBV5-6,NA,TGTGCCAGCAGCTTCGGCAGTCATTATGGCTACACCTTC,CASSFGSHYGYTF
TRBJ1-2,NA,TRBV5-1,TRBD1,TGCGCCAGCAGCTTGGGGGACAGGGGAGTTCCCTATGGCTACACCTTC,CASSLGDRGVPYGYTF
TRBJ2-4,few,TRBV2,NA,TGTGCCAGCAGTGTGGGGGTAGCCAAAAACATTCAGTACTTC,CASSVGVAKNIQYF
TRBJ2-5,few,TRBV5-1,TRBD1,TGCGCCAGCAGCTTGGAGGGGACAGAAGAGACCCAGTACTTC,CASSLEGTEETQYF
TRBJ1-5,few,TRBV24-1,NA,TGTGCCACCAGTGATTTGCAGGAGGGGTGGGGAACCCAGCATTTT,CATSDLQEGWGTQHF
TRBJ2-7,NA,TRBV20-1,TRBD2,TGCAGTGCTCTTTACGGGGGTAGCGGGGCTATCTCCTACGAGCAGTACTTC,CSALYGGSGAISYEQYF
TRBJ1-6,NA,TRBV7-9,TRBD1,TGTGCCAGCAGCTCACAGGGGGGACCCCTCCACTTT,CASSSQGGPLHF
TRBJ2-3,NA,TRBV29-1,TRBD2,TGCAGCGTCGGTGGGCTAGCGGGAGGGAGAGTAGATACGCAGTATTTT,CSVGGLAGGRVDTQYF
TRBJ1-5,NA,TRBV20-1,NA,TGCAGTGCTAGAGCAGGCCAGCCCCAGCATTTT,CSARAGQPQHF
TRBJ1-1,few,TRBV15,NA,TGTGCCACCAGCAGAGATCCGGCTGAAGCTTTCTTT,CATSRDPAEAFF
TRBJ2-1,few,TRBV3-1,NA,TGTGCCAGCAGCCACTACAGGGGAGGGTACAATGAGCAGTTCTTC,CASSHYRGGYNEQFF
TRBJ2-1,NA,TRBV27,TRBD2,TGTGCCAGCAGCAACGGACTAGCGGGAGCCGATGAGCAGTTCTTC,CASSNGLAGADEQFF
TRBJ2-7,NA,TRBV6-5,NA,TGTGCCAGCAGTTACTCGATAAGCTACGAGCAGTACTTC,CASSYSISYEQYF
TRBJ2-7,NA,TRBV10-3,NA,TGTGCCATCAGTGGGACCCCCTCCTACGAGCAGTACTTC,CAISGTPSYEQYF
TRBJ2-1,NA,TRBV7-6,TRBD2,TGTGCCAGCAGCCCCCGGACTAGCGTCTACAATGAGCAGTTCTTC,CASSPRTSVYNEQFF
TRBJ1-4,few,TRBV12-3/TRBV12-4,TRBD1,TGTGCCAGCAGTTTGGGACAGACCACTTCTAATGAAAAACTGTTTTTT,CASSLGQTTSNEKLFF
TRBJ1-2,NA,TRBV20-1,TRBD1,TGCAGTGCTAGCGGGGAGGGGGCTGGGGGCTACACCTTC,CSASGEGAGGYTF
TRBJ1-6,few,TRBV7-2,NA,TGTGCCAGCAGCTTAGATCAGGGTATCGGTTCACCCCTCCACTTT,CASSLDQGIGSPLHF
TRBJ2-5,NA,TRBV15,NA,TGTGCCACCAGCAGAGATTCAGAGACCCAGTACTTC,CATSRDSETQYF
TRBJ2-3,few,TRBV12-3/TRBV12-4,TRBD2,TGTGCCAGCAGCCAAGCGGGAGGGCAAGATACGCAGTATTTT,CASSQAGGQDTQYF
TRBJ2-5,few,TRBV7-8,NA,TGTGCCAGCAGCTTCGGGACACCAGACCCCCAAGAGACCCAGTACTTC,CASSFGTPDPQETQYF
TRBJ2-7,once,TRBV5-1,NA,TGCGCCGGCAGCGGTATGGTCACGGACGAGCAGTACTTC,CAGSGMVTDEQYF
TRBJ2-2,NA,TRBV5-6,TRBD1,TGTGCCAGCAGCTCGACAGGGTCCGGCTACACCGGGGAGCTGTTTTTT,CASSSTGSGYTGELFF
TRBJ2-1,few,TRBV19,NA,TGTGCCAGTAGTATTGGGGGTGACAATGAGCAGTTCTTC,CASSIGGDNEQFF
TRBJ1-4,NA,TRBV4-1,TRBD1,TGCGCCAGCAGCCAGTTACAGGGGGCGATTGAAAAACTGTTTTTT,CASSQLQGAIEKLFF
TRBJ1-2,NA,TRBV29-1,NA,TGCAGCGTTGGAACAGGTTTAGTCTATGGCTACACCTTC,CSVGTGLVYGYTF
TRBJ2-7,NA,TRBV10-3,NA,TGTGCCATCACCGGGGCTACAGCCTACGAGCAGTACTTC,CAITGATAYEQYF
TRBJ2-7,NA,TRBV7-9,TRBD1,TGTGCCAGCAGCTGGTCCGGGACAGACTACGAGCAGTACTTC,CASSWSGTDYEQYF
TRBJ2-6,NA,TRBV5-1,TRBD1,TGCGCCAGCAGCCCGGGACAGGGGTTCACCTACTCTGGGGCCAACGTCCTGACTTTC,CASSPGQGFTYSGANVLTF
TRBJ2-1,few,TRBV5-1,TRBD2,TGCGCCAGCAGCTTGGATGCTAGCGGGATATATGAGCAGTTCTTC,CASSLDASGIYEQFF
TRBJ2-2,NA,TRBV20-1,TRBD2,TGCAGTGCAACTCCGGGACTAGCGTTTTCCGGGGAGCTGTTTTTT,CSATPGLAFSGELFF
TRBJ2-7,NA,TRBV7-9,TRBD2,TGTGCCAGCAGCTTAAGTGGGTTGAGCGGGAGTTACGAGCAGTACTTC,CASSLSGLSGSYEQYF
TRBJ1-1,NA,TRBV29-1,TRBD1,TGCAGCGGTGGTGAGGGGGCCACTGAAGCTTTCTTT,CSGGEGATEAFF
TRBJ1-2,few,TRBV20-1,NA,TGCAGTGCTTCCAGGACGGACTTCTATGGCTACACCTTC,CSASRTDFYGYTF
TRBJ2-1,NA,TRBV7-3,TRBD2,TGTGCCAGCAGCCTACCGGGACTAGACAATGAGCAGTTCTTC,CASSLPGLDNEQFF
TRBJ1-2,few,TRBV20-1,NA,TGCAGTGCTAGAGATCTCAGGCAGAAGACTAACTATGGCTACACCTTC,CSARDLRQKTNYGYTF
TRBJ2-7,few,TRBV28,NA,TGTGCCAGCAGTTTTTCGGGGCAGGGTGGCGCCTACGAGCAGTACTTC,CASSFSGQGGAYEQYF
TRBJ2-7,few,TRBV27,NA,TGTGCCAGCAGTCCCCGGGCAGGTAATTCCTACGAGCAGTACTTC,CASSPRAGNSYEQYF
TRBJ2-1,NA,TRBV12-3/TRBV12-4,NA,TGTGCCAGCGGTCCCAGCCCCTACAATGAGCAGTTCTTC,CASGPSPYNEQFF
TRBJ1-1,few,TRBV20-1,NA,TGCAGTGCTAGAGACATGAAGAACACTGAAGCTTTCTTT,CSARDMKNTEAFF
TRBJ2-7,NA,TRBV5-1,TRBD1,TGCGCCAGCAGCTACTACAGAGGGGACAGGGACAACGAGCAGTACTTC,CASSYYRGDRDNEQYF
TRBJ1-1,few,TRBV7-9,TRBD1,TGTGCCAGCAGCTACCGAGACAGGGGGCAAACTGAAGCTTTCTTT,CASSYRDRGQTEAFF
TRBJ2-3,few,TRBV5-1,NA,TGCGCCAGCAGCTTTAGTAATACGCAGTATTTT,CASSFSNTQYF
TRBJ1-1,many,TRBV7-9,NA,TGTGCCAGCAGCTCGAGGACAGAAGCCTTT,CASSSRTEAF
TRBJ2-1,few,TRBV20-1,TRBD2,TGCAGTGCTACTAGCGGGTACAATGAGCAGTTCTTC,CSATSGYNEQFF
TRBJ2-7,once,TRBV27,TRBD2,TGTGCCAGCAGCCCCCGACTAGCGGGGTCCCCCTACGAGCAGTACTTC,CASSPRLAGSPYEQYF
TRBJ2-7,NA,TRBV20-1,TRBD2,TGCAGTGCTATCCTAGCGGGACTTTACGAGCAGTACTTC,CSAILAGLYEQYF
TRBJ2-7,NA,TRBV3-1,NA,TGTGCCAGCAGCCCGGTTTGGTACGAGCAGTACTTC,CASSPVWYEQYF
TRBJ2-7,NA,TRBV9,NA,TGTGCCAGCAGCGTAGAGGTCCCCGCCGAGCAGTACTTC,CASSVEVPAEQYF